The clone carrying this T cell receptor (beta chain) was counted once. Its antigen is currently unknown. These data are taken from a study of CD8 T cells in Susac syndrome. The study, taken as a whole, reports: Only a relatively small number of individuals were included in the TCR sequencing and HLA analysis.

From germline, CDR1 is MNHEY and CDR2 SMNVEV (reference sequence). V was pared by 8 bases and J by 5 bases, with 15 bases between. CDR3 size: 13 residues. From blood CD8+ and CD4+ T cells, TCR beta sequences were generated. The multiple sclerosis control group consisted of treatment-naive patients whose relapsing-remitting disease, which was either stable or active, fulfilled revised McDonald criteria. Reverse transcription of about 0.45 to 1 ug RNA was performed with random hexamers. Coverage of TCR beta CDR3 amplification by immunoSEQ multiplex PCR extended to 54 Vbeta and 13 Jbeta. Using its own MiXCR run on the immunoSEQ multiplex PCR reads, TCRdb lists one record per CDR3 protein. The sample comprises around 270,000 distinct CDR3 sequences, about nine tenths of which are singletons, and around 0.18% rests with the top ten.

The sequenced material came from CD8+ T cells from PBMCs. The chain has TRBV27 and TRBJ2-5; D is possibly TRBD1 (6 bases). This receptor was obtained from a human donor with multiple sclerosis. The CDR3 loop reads CASSRQDGETQYF. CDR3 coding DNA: TGTGCCAGCTCCCGACAGGACGGGGAGACCCAGTACTTC.